This T cell receptor (beta chain) derives from a study of blood T cell repertoires in COVID-19. Study as a whole: Acute-phase and convalescent COVID-19 samples originated in the United States, Italy and Spain. From T cells, B-cell-depleted T cells, or PBMCs came the material, which was cDNA or gDNA.

Trimming removed 0 bases from V and 0 bases from J, with 12 bases in between. The CDR3 has 17 residues. Germline V gene data show CDR1 as LGHNA and CDR2 as YSLEER. As processed by the authors: Amplification with reference gene primers provided the estimates of nucleated cell counts. TCRdb's table, derived via immunoSEQ multiplex PCR, lists solely in-frame clones and lacks some. V and J calls plus clone size are reproduced from that table; the DNA served to infer D and trimming. The repertoire consists of around 200,000 clones, with approximately 91% occurring once and the leading ten covering around 7%.

This sequence joins TRBV4-3 and TRBJ1-3; weak D call: TRBD1 (6 bases). The source is a middle-aged man with acute or convalescent COVID-19. The sample taken for sequencing was peripheral blood. CDR3 DNA sequence: TGCGCCAGCAGCCAAGAACCCGGACAGACCTCTGGAAACACCATATATTTT. This sequence encodes CASSQEPGQTSGNTIYF.